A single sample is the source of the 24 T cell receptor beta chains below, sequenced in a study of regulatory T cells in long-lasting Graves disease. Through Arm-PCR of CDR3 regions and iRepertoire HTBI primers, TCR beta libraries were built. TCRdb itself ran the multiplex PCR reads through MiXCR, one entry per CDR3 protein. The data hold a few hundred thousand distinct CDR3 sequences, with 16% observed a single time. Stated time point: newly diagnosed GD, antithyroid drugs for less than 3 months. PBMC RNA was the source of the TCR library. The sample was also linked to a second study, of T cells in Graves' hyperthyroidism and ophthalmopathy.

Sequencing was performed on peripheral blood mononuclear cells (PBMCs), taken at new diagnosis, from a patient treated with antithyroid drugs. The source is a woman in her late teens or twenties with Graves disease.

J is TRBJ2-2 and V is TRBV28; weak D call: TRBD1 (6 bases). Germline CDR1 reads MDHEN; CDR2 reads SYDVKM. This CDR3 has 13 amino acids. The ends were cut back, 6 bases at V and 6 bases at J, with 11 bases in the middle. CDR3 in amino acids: CASRYQGPGELFF. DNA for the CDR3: TGTGCCAGCAGATACCAGGGGCCCGGGGAGCTGTTTTTT.

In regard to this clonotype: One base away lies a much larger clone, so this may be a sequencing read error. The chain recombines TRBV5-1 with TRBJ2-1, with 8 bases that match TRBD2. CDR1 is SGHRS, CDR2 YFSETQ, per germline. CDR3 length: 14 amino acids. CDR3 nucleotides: TGCGCCAGCAGCTCCAGGACTAGCTGGCATGAGCAGTTATTC. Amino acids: CASSSRTSWHEQLF.

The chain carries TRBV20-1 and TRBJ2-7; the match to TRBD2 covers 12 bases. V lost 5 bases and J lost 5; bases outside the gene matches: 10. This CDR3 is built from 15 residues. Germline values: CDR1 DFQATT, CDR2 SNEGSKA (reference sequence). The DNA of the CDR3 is TGCAGTGCTTGCTCCGGGACTAGCGGGTCTGACGAGCAGTACTTC. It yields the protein CSACSGTSGSDEQYF.

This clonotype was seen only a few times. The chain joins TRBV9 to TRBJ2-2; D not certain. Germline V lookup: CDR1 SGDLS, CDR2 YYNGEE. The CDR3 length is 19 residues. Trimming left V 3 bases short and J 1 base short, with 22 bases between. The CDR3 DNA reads TGTGCCAGCAGCGGCTACCCCCTGGAACATGGGTTGAACACCGGGGAGCTGTTTTTT. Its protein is CASSGYPLEHGLNTGELFF.

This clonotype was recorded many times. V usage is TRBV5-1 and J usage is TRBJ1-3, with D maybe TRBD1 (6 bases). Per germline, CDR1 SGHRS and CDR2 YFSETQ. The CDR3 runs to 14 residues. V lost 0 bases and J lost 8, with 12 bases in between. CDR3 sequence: CASSLGGASDTIYF. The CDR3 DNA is TGCGCCAGCAGCTTGGGGGGGGCCAGTGACACCATATATTTT.

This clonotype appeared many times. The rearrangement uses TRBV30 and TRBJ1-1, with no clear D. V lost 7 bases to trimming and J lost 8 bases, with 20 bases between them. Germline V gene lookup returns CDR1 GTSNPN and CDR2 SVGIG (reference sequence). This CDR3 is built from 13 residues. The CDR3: CALSLKVPSEAFF. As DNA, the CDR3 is TGTGCCTTGTCACTCAAGGTTCCCTCCGAAGCTTTCTTT.

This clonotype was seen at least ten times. CDR3 DNA sequence: TGTGCCAGCTCAACCCTAGCGGGAGACAATGAGCAGTTCTTC. Its translation: CASSTLAGDNEQFF. This chain joins TRBV18 and TRBJ2-1, with 10 bases aligning to TRBD2. The CDR3 extends over 14 amino acids. Germline CDR1 and CDR2: KGHSH and LQKENI. V shed 5 bases and J 5 bases; nucleotides not matched to a gene: 3.

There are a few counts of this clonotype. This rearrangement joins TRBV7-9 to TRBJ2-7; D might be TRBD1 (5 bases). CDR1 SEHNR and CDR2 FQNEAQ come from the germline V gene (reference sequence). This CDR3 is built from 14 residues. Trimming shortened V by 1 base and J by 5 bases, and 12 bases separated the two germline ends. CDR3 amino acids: CASSLDLGLHEQYF. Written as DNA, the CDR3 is TGTGCCAGCAGCTTAGATCTGGGGCTCCACGAGCAGTACTTC.

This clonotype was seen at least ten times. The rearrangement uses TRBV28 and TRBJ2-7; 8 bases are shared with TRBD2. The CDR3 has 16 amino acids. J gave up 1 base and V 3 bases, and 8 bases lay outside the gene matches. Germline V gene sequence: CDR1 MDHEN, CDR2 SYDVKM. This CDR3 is CASSLGSGSPSYEQYF. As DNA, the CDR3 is TGTGCCAGCAGTTTGGGAAGCGGGAGTCCGTCCTACGAGCAGTACTTC.

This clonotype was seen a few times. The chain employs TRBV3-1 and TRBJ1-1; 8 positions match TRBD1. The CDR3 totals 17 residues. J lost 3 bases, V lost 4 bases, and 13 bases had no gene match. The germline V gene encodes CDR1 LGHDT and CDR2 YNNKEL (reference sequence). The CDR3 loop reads CASSPTNTGTGDTEAFF. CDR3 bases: TGTGCCAGCAGCCCGACAAATACCGGGACAGGCGACACTGAAGCTTTCTTT. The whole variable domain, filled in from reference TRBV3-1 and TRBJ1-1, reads DTAVSQTPKYLVTQMGNDKSIKCEQNLGHDTMYWYKQDSKKFLKIMFSYNNKELIINETVPNRFSPKSPDKAHLNLHINSLELGDSAVYFCASSPTNTGTGDTEAFFGQGTRLTVV.

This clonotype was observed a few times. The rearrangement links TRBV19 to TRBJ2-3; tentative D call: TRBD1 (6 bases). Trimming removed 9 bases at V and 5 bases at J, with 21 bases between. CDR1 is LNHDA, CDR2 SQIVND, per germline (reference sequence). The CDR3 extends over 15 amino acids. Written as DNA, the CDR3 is TGTGCCAGCGCTGTACAGGGCACCGCAGTAGATACGCAGTATTTT. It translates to CASAVQGTAVDTQYF.

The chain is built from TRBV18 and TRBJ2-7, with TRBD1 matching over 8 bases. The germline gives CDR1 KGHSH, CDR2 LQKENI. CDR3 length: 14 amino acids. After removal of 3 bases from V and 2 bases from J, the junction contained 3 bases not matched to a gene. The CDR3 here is CASSPWTGTYEQYF. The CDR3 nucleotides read TGTGCCAGCTCACCGTGGACAGGGACCTACGAGCAGTACTTC.

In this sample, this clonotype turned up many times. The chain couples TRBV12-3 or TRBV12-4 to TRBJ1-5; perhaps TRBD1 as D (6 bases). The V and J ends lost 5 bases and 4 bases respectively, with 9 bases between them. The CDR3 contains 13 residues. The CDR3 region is CASSQGWNQPQHF. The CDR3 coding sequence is TGTGCCAGCAGTCAGGGGTGGAATCAGCCCCAGCATTTT.

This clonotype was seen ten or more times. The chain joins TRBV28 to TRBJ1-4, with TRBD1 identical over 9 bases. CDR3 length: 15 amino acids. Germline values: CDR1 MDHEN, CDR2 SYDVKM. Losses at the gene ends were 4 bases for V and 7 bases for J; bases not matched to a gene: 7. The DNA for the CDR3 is TGTGCCAGCAGTTCACCGACAGGGGGAATTGAAAAACTGTTTTTT. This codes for CASSSPTGGIEKLFF.

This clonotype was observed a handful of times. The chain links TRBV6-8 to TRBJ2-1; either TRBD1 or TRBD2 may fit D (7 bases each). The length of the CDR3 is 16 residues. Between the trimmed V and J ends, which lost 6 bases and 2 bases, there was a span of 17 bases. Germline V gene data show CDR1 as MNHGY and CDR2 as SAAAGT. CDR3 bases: TGTGCCAGCAGACCCCTGGGAGGGGGCGCCTACAATGAGCAGTTCTTC. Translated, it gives CASRPLGGGAYNEQFF.

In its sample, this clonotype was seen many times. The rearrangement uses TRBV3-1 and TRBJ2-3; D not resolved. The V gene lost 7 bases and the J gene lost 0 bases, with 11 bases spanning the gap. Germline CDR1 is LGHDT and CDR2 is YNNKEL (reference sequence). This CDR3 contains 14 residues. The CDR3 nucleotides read TGTGCCAGCACCCCAAGTCATAGCACAGATACGCAGTATTTT. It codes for CASTPSHSTDTQYF.

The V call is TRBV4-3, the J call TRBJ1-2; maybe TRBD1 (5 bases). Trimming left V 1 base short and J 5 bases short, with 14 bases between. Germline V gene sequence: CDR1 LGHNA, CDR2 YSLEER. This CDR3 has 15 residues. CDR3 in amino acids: CASSQGGGARYGYTF. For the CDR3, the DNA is TGCGCCAGCAGCCAAGGGGGAGGGGCGAGATATGGCTACACCTTC.

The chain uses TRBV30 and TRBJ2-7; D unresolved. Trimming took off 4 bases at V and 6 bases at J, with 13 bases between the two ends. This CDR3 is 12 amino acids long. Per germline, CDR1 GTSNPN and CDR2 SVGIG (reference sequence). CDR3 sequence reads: CAWNQPGVEQYF. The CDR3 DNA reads TGTGCCTGGAACCAACCGGGTGTCGAGCAGTACTTC.

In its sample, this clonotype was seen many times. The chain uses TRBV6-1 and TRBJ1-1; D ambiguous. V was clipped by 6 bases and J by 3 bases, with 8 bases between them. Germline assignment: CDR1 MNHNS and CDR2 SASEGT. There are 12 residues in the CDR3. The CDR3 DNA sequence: TGTGCCAGCAGGGACGGGTACACTGAAGCTTTCTTT. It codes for CASRDGYTEAFF.

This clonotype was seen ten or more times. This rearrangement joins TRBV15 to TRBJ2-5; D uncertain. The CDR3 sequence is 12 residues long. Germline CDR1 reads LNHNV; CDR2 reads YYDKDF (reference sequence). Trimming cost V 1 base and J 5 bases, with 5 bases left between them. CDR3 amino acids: CATSRVGETQYF. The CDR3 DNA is TGTGCCACCAGCAGAGTTGGGGAGACCCAGTACTTC.

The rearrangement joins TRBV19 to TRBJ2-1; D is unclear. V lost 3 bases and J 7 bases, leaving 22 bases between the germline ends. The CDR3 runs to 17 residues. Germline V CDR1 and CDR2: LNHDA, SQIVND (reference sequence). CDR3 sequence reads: CASSIFNEAPLGNEQFF. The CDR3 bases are TGTGCCAGTAGTATCTTTAACGAGGCCCCCTTGGGAAATGAGCAGTTCTTC.

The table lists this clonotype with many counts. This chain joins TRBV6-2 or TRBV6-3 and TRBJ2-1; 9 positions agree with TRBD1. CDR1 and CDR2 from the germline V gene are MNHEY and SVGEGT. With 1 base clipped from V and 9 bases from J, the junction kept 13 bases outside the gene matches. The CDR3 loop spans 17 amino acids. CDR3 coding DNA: TGTGCCAGCAGTTACTTCCGCCCGGGACAGGGAGGAAGTGAGCAGTTCTTC. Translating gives CASSYFRPGQGGSEQFF.

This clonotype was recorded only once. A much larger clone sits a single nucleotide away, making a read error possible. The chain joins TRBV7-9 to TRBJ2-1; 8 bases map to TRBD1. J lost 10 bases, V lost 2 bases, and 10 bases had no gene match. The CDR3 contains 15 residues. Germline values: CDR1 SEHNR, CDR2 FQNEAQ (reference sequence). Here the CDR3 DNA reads TGTGCCAGCAGCTTATGGGCAGGGGGCCTCGACGAGCAGTTCTTC. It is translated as CASSLWAGGLDEQFF.

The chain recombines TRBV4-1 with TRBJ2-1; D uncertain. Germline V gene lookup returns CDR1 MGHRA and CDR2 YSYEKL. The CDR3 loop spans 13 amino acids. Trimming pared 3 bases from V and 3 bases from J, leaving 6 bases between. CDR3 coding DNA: TGCGCCAGCAGCCACGAGAGCTACAATGAGCAGTTCTTC. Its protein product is CASSHESYNEQFF.